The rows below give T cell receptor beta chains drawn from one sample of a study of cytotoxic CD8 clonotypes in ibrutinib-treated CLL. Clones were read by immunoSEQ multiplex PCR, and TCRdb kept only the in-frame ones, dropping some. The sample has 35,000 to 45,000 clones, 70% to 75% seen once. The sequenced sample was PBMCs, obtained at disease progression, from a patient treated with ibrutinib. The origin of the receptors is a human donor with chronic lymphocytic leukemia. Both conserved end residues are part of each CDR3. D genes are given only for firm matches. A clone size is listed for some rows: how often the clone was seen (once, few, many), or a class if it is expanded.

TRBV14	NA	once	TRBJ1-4	CASSQLRGVGEKLFF	TGTGCCAGCAGCCAACTCAGGGGTGTCGGTGAAAAACTGTTTTTT
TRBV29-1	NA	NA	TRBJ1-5	CSVGTRNSNQPQHF	TGCAGCGTTGGGACTAGAAATAGCAATCAGCCCCAGCATTTT
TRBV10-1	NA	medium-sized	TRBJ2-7	CASSVGRQPTYEQYF	TGCGCCAGCAGTGTGGGGCGACAACCTACCTACGAGCAGTACTTC
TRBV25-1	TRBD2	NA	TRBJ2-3	CASSDLTSGDLDTQYF	TGTGCCAGCAGTGATCTAACTAGCGGGGACCTAGATACGCAGTATTTT
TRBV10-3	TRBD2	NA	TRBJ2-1	CAISEGLAGRNEQFF	TGTGCCATCAGTGAGGGACTAGCGGGGCGCAATGAGCAGTTCTTC
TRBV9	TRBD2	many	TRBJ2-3	CASSESRTSGGRTDTQYF	TGTGCCAGCAGCGAGAGCCGGACTAGCGGGGGCCGCACAGATACGCAGTATTTT
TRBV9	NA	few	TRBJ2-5	CASSVGRAQETQYF	TGTGCCAGCAGCGTAGGACGGGCCCAAGAGACCCAGTACTTC
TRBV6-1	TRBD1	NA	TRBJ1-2	CASRPGGEGGYTF	TGTGCCAGCAGGCCAGGGGGAGAAGGTGGCTACACCTTC
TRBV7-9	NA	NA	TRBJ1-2	CASSLGSGAFGYTF	TGTGCCAGCAGCTTAGGGTCAGGGGCTTTCGGCTACACCTTC
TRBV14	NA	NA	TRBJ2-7	CASSTTRYEQYF	TGTGCCAGCAGCACAACAAGATACGAGCAGTACTTC
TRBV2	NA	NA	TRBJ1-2	CASSDFSGRGGYTF	TGTGCCAGCAGTGATTTTTCCGGGCGGGGAGGCTACACCTTC
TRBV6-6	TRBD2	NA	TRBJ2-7	CASRGGGQGEQYF	TGTGCCAGCAGGGGCGGGGGTCAGGGCGAGCAGTACTTC
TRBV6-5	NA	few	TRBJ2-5	CASTDDRTQETQYF	TGTGCCAGCACAGACGATAGAACCCAAGAGACCCAGTACTTC
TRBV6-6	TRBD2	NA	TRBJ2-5	CASSYDRGGNQETQYF	TGTGCCAGCAGTTACGACCGGGGGGGTAATCAAGAGACCCAGTACTTC
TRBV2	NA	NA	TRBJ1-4	CASHGGLGNEKLFF	TGTGCCAGCCACGGGGGGCTTGGTAATGAAAAACTGTTTTTT
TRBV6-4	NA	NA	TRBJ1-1	CASTHRDPRRSTEAFF	TGTGCCAGCACCCACCGGGACCCCCGGCGGAGCACTGAAGCTTTCTTT
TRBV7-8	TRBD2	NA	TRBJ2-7	CASSSATSGFEQYF	TGTGCCAGCAGCTCCGCGACTAGCGGCTTCGAGCAGTACTTC
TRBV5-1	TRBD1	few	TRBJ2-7	CASSAGTDYEQYF	TGCGCCAGCAGCGCCGGGACAGACTACGAGCAGTACTTC
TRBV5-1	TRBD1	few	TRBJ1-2	CASSTQGGNYGYTF	TGCGCCAGCAGCACGCAGGGGGGGAACTATGGCTACACCTTC
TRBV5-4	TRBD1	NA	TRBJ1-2	CASSSQGVGGYTF	TGTGCCAGCAGCTCGCAGGGGGTAGGTGGCTACACCTTC
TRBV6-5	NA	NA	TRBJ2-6	CASRTTISGANVLTF	TGTGCCAGCAGGACAACAATCTCTGGGGCCAACGTCCTGACTTTC
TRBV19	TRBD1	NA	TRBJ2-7	CASRRQGGTGGEQYF	TGTGCCAGTAGACGACAGGGGGGAACTGGCGGCGAGCAGTACTTC
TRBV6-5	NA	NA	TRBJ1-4	CASSYNRDYEKLFF	TGTGCCAGCAGTTATAACAGAGATTATGAAAAACTGTTTTTT
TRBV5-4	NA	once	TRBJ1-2	CASSLANRAPNYGYTF	TGTGCCAGCAGCTTGGCCAACAGGGCTCCTAACTATGGCTACACCTTC
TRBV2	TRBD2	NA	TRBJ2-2	CASRATSGAYTGELFF	TGTGCCAGCAGGGCCACTAGCGGGGCGTACACCGGGGAGCTGTTTTTT
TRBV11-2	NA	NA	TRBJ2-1	CASSLTAGTFGEQFF	TGTGCCAGCAGCTTAACGGCGGGGACCTTCGGTGAGCAGTTCTTC
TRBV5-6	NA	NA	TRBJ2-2	CASSSDPANTGELFF	TGTGCCAGCAGCTCCGATCCGGCGAACACCGGGGAGCTGTTTTTT
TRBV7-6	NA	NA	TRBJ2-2	CASSLGGRSTGELFF	TGTGCCAGCAGCTTAGGAGGTCGAAGCACCGGGGAGCTGTTTTTT
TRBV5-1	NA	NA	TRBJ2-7	CASATRTPYEQYF	TGCGCCAGCGCCACGCGGACCCCCTACGAGCAGTACTTC
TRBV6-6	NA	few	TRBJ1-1	CASSYTGGSTEAFF	TGTGCCAGCAGTTACACCGGGGGTTCCACTGAAGCTTTCTTT
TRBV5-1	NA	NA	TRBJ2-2	CASSFTGTGTGELFF	TGCGCCAGCAGCTTTACCGGGACGGGCACCGGGGAGCTGTTTTTT
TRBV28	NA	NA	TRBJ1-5	CASSPRGPLEGLSDQPQHF	TGTGCCAGCAGCCCCCGCGGGCCATTAGAAGGGCTTAGCGATCAGCCCCAGCATTTT
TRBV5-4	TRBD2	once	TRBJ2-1	CASSLRTSGYNEQFF	TGTGCCAGCAGCTTGCGCACTAGCGGATACAATGAGCAGTTCTTC
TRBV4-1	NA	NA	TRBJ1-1	CASSQQWGINTEAFF	TGCGCCAGCAGCCAACAGTGGGGGATTAACACTGAAGCTTTCTTT
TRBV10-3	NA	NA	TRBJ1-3	CAITQGSGNTIYF	TGTGCCATCACTCAGGGCTCTGGAAACACCATATATTTT
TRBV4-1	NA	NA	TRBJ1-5	CASSQGAQPQHF	TGCGCCAGCAGCCAAGGCGCTCAGCCCCAGCATTTT
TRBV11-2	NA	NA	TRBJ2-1	CASSLVRGPRYNEQFF	TGTGCCAGCAGCTTAGTCAGAGGGCCTCGGTACAATGAGCAGTTCTTC
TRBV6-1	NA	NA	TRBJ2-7	CASSRSYEQYF	TGTGCCAGCAGCCGAAGCTACGAGCAGTACTTC
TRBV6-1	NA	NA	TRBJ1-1	CASSERGDTEAFF	TGTGCCAGCAGCGAGAGGGGGGACACTGAAGCTTTCTTT
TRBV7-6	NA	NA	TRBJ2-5	CASSPRGRIYF	TGTGCCAGCAGCCCCAGGGGCAGAATATACTTC